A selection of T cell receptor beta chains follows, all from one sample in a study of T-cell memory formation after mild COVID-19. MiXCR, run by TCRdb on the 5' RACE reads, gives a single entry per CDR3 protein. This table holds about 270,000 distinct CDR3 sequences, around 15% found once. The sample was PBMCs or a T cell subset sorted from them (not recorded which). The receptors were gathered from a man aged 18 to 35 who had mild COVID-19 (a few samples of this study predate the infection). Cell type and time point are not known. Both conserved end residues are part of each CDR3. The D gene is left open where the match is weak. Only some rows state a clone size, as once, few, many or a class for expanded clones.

CATKPTGENTEAFF	TGTGCCACTAAACCTACGGGTGAGAACACTGAAGCTTTCTTT	NA	NA	TRBV7-9	14	TRBJ1-1
CSVEARGDANYGYTF	TGCAGCGTTGAGGCTAGGGGGGACGCTAACTATGGCTACACCTTC	few	NA	TRBV29-1	15	TRBJ1-2
CASSIAVSNTEAFF	TGTGCCAGTAGTATAGCGGTCTCGAACACTGAAGCTTTCTTT	NA	NA	TRBV19	14	TRBJ1-1
CASSGVSGNEQFF	TGTGCCAGCAGCGGGGTGAGCGGCAATGAGCAGTTCTTC	few	NA	TRBV11-2	13	TRBJ2-1
CASSPGQGNGYGYTF	TGCGCCAGCAGCCCGGGACAGGGTAACGGCTATGGCTACACCTTC	NA	TRBD1	TRBV5-1	15	TRBJ1-2
CASSTGGRSGNEQFF	TGTGCCAGTAGTACGGGGGGCCGCAGCGGGAATGAGCAGTTCTTC	NA	NA	TRBV19	15	TRBJ2-1
CASSLGVGKNTEAFF	TGCGCCAGCAGCTTGGGAGTAGGTAAGAACACTGAAGCTTTCTTT	NA	NA	TRBV5-1	15	TRBJ1-1
CASSLASGGYQETQYF	TGCGCCAGCAGCTTGGCCTCAGGGGGGTACCAAGAGACCCAGTACTTC	few	NA	TRBV5-1	16	TRBJ2-5
CASSSGQGVGGYTF	TGTGCCAGCAGCTCGGGACAGGGAGTTGGTGGCTACACCTTC	NA	TRBD1	TRBV5-5	14	TRBJ1-2
CASSRDSYDF	TGTGCCAGCAGTCGGGACAGTTATGACTTC	NA	TRBD1	TRBV28	10	TRBJ2-7
CASSLWGDEQYF	TGTGCCAGCAGCTTATGGGGAGACGAGCAGTACTTC	NA	NA	TRBV7-9	12	TRBJ2-7
CATSNYNTEAFF	TGTGCCACCAGCAACTACAACACTGAAGCTTTCTTT	NA	NA	TRBV15	12	TRBJ1-1
CATSRRVGAAGAYGYTF	TGTGCCACCAGCAGAAGAGTTGGGGCGGCGGGTGCCTATGGCTACACCTTC	few	NA	TRBV15	17	TRBJ1-2
CSARAPHRGTGANVLTF	TGCAGTGCTAGAGCCCCCCATCGGGGAACTGGGGCCAACGTCCTGACTTTC	NA	NA	TRBV20-1	17	TRBJ2-6
CASSLTGGGFTEAFF	TGTGCCAGCAGCTTAACGGGAGGGGGATTCACTGAAGCTTTCTTT	few	NA	TRBV7-2	15	TRBJ1-1
CATAKTGGLRETQYF	TGTGCCACCGCAAAAACAGGGGGTCTCAGGGAGACCCAGTACTTC	NA	TRBD1	TRBV24-1	15	TRBJ2-5
CASSQDRGQGMADTQYF	TGCGCCAGCAGCCAAGATCGGGGACAGGGGATGGCAGATACGCAGTATTTT	NA	TRBD1	TRBV4-3	17	TRBJ2-3
CASSEFQNTGELFF	TGTGCCAGCAGTGAGTTCCAAAACACCGGGGAGCTGTTTTTT	NA	NA	TRBV2	14	TRBJ2-2
CASSGQYNEKLFF	TGCGCCAGCAGCGGGCAGTATAATGAAAAACTGTTTTTT	NA	NA	TRBV5-1	13	TRBJ1-4
CASSYGMGEQFF	TGTGCCAGCAGTTACGGGATGGGTGAGCAGTTCTTC	few	NA	TRBV6-5	12	TRBJ2-1
CASSYLDRLNTEAFF	TGTGCCAGCAGTTACCTGGACAGACTGAACACTGAAGCTTTCTTT	few	NA	TRBV6-2/TRBV6-3	15	TRBJ1-1
CASSEVGGREAFF	TGTGCCAGCAGTGAAGTGGGTGGCAGGGAAGCTTTCTTT	NA	NA	TRBV6-1	13	TRBJ1-1
CASSPDLLAGGEETQYF	TGCGCCAGCAGTCCGGACCTCCTAGCGGGGGGTGAAGAGACCCAGTACTTC	few	TRBD2	TRBV4-1	17	TRBJ2-5
CASSFRGSSYNSPLHF	TGTGCCAGCAGCTTTAGGGGGAGCTCCTATAATTCACCCCTCCACTTT	NA	NA	TRBV7-2	16	TRBJ1-6
CASSPRGLGETQYF	TGTGCCAGCAGCCCGAGGGGGCTGGGAGAGACCCAGTACTTC	few	TRBD1	TRBV14	14	TRBJ2-5
CASSQPLAPQETQYF	TGCGCCAGCAGCCAACCACTAGCGCCACAAGAGACCCAGTACTTC	few	TRBD2	TRBV4-1	15	TRBJ2-5
CASKLAGVSTDTQYF	TGTGCCAGCAAATTAGCGGGGGTTAGCACAGATACGCAGTATTTT	NA	TRBD2	TRBV6-6	15	TRBJ2-3
CASAGTHTDTQYF	TGTGCCAGTGCCGGGACTCACACAGATACGCAGTATTTT	NA	NA	TRBV6-5	13	TRBJ2-3
CASGTSGGGTQYF	TGTGCCAGCGGGACTAGCGGGGGTGGAACGCAGTATTTT	NA	TRBD2	TRBV6-6	13	TRBJ2-3
CASSIPSTGQPQHF	TGTGCCAGTAGTATCCCATCGACGGGGCAGCCCCAGCATTTT	NA	NA	TRBV19	14	TRBJ1-5
CASSPRGNNNEKLFF	TGTGCCAGCTCACCACGAGGGAACAATAATGAAAAACTGTTTTTT	NA	NA	TRBV18	15	TRBJ1-4
CASSPPGQHNEQFF	TGTGCCAGCAGCCCGCCGGGACAGCACAATGAGCAGTTCTTC	hyperexpanded	TRBD1	TRBV5-6	14	TRBJ2-1
CASSPSPLAGGRNEQFF	TGCGCCAGCAGCCCCTCCCCACTAGCGGGGGGGCGTAATGAGCAGTTCTTC	NA	TRBD2	TRBV5-1	17	TRBJ2-1
CASSPEGSNQPQHF	TGTGCCAGCAGTCCTGAAGGGAGCAATCAGCCCCAGCATTTT	few	NA	TRBV7-9	14	TRBJ1-5
CASSPPSHSGGRGEQFF	TGTGCCAGCAGCCCCCCCTCCCACAGCGGGGGCCGAGGTGAGCAGTTCTTC	many	TRBD2	TRBV7-2	17	TRBJ2-1
CASSSGLAGQYRQYF	TGTGCCAGCAGCTCGGGACTAGCGGGGCAATATCGGCAGTACTTC	NA	TRBD2	TRBV9	15	TRBJ2-7
CASSLGGGATDTQYF	TGTGCCAGCAGCTTAGGCGGGGGCGCCACAGATACGCAGTATTTT	few	NA	TRBV7-8	15	TRBJ2-3
CASSEPGRQETQYF	TGTGCCAGCAGCGAGCCAGGGAGGCAAGAGACCCAGTACTTC	NA	NA	TRBV7-9	14	TRBJ2-5
CASSHRRGDPGELFF	TGCGCCAGCAGCCATCGTAGAGGGGATCCCGGGGAGCTGTTTTTT	few	NA	TRBV4-1	15	TRBJ2-2
CASGPWGPRIETQYF	TGTGCCAGCGGGCCGTGGGGGCCGAGGATTGAGACCCAGTACTTC	few	NA	TRBV12-3/TRBV12-4	15	TRBJ2-5
CATSDLGRGFRTGELFF	TGTGCCACCAGTGATTTGGGCAGGGGATTTAGAACCGGGGAGCTGTTTTTT	few	NA	TRBV24-1	17	TRBJ2-2
CSGSGGADTQYF	TGCAGCGGAAGCGGGGGGGCAGATACGCAGTATTTT	NA	TRBD2	TRBV29-1	12	TRBJ2-3
CASSLQSFTDTQYF	TGTGCCAGCAGCCTACAGAGTTTCACCGATACGCAGTATTTT	few	NA	TRBV7-3	14	TRBJ2-3
CASSYSAGQYYQPQHF	TGTGCCAGCAGTTACTCAGCGGGACAGTATTATCAGCCCCAGCATTTT	few	TRBD1	TRBV6-6	16	TRBJ1-5
CASSSGYSYNEQFF	TGTGCCAGCAGCTCAGGGTACTCCTACAATGAGCAGTTCTTC	NA	NA	TRBV11-1	14	TRBJ2-1
CSASLDRVPDGYTF	TGCAGTGCTAGCTTGGACAGGGTCCCGGATGGCTACACCTTC	many	TRBD1	TRBV20-1	14	TRBJ1-2
CASSQDPGREKLFF	TGCGCCAGCAGCCAAGATCCAGGACGGGAAAAACTGTTTTTT	NA	NA	TRBV4-3	14	TRBJ1-4
CASSFGRNLETQYF	TGCGCCAGCAGCTTCGGCCGGAACCTAGAGACCCAGTACTTC	NA	NA	TRBV5-1	14	TRBJ2-5
CASSPGFQADTQYF	TGTGCCAGCAGCCCCGGGTTCCAGGCAGATACGCAGTATTTT	few	NA	TRBV7-2	14	TRBJ2-3
CASNVDMGLASETQYF	TGTGCCAGCAACGTTGATATGGGGCTTGCATCGGAGACCCAGTACTTC	few	NA	TRBV6-2/TRBV6-3	16	TRBJ2-5
CASSQGSGTTNEKLFF	TGCGCCAGCAGCCAGGGCTCAGGCACAACTAATGAAAAACTGTTTTTT	NA	NA	TRBV5-1	16	TRBJ1-4
CASSQELAGAGTDTQYF	TGCGCCAGCAGCCAAGAACTAGCGGGGGCCGGGACAGATACGCAGTATTTT	few	TRBD2	TRBV4-1	17	TRBJ2-3
CSARARTGDGNTIYF	TGCAGTGCTAGAGCCCGGACAGGTGATGGAAACACCATATATTTT	NA	TRBD1	TRBV20-1	15	TRBJ1-3
CASSLGTGAFF	TGTGCCAGCAGCCTTGGAACGGGAGCTTTCTTT	few	NA	TRBV3-1	11	TRBJ1-1
CASSSRLSQETQYF	TGTGCCAGCAGCTCCCGACTATCCCAGGAGACCCAGTACTTC	few	NA	TRBV7-2	14	TRBJ2-5